These 18 T cell receptor beta chains originate from one sample sequenced in a study of T cells in Graves' hyperthyroidism and ophthalmopathy. It was RNA transcripts that yielded the amplified TCR beta CDR3 regions. The primer set for the first-round RT-PCR of the TCR CDR3 was HTBI. Each CDR3 protein is one row after TCRdb ran MiXCR on the multiplex PCR reads. The profile shows around 240,000 distinct CDR3 sequences, approximately 15% of them singletons. Sequencing input: blood. These receptors were taken from a woman in her thirties or forties with Graves' hyperthyroidism that later progressed to Graves' ophthalmopathy.

In this sample, this clonotype turned up many times. The V and J genes are TRBV30 and TRBJ2-3; D perhaps matches TRBD2 (6 bases). V gave up 2 bases and J gave up 4 bases, with 10 bases separating them. Germline V gene data show CDR1 as GTSNPN and CDR2 as SVGIG (reference sequence). The CDR3 spans 13 residues. For the CDR3, the DNA is TGTGCCTGGAGTCCGGGAGCTGCAGATACGCAGTATTTT. Encoded protein: CAWSPGAADTQYF.

This clonotype was seen ten or more times. J is TRBJ2-5 and V is TRBV5-1; weak D call: TRBD1 (6 bases). V lost 1 base and J lost 1, with 17 bases in between. Per germline, CDR1 SGHRS and CDR2 YFSETQ. The CDR3 has 17 residues. The CDR3 loop reads CASSLWGQAAPQETQYF. The CDR3 DNA follows: TGCGCCAGCAGCTTGTGGGGGCAAGCGGCACCCCAAGAGACCCAGTACTTC.

The chain uses TRBV7-9 and TRBJ2-7; 7 bases are shared with TRBD1. From germline, CDR1 is SEHNR and CDR2 FQNEAQ (reference sequence). This CDR3 region has 17 residues. The J segment lost 3 bases and the V segment lost 2 bases, leaving 13 bases of the junction unmatched. The CDR3 sequence is CASSLLPTNRDSYEQYF. CDR3 sequence (DNA): TGTGCCAGCAGCTTACTCCCTACGAACCGGGACAGCTACGAGCAGTACTTC.

The chain is built from TRBV6-1 and TRBJ2-1, with TRBD2 identical over 9 bases. Germline lookup yields CDR1 MNHNS and CDR2 SASEGT. The CDR3 sequence is 19 residues long. V dropped 1 base and J dropped 3; count of bases not matched to a gene: 13. The CDR3 protein is CASSEDMGSGRTFYNEQFF. Written as DNA, the CDR3 is TGTGCCAGCAGTGAAGATATGGGTAGCGGGAGAACCTTCTACAATGAGCAGTTCTTC.

The gene calls are TRBV7-3 and TRBJ2-3, with 10 nucleotides matching TRBD2. V trimming: 8 bases; J trimming: 4 bases; junction bases outside the gene matches: 12. The CDR3 spans 16 residues. The V gene's germline CDR1 is SGHTA and CDR2 FQGTGA. The CDR3 DNA sequence: TGTGCCAGCGGGGGGCCTAGCGGGAGAAGGGCAGATACGCAGTATTTT. Protein product: CASGGPSGRRADTQYF.

This clonotype was counted ten times or more. CDR3 loop: CASSPTGASNQPQHF. In nucleotides, the CDR3 is TGTGCCAGCAGTCCCACGGGCGCTAGCAATCAGCCCCAGCATTTT. The genes are TRBV12-3 or TRBV12-4 and TRBJ1-5; D unclear. Trimming left V 5 bases short and J 0 bases short, with 11 bases between. The CDR3 runs to 15 residues.

This clonotype was seen at least ten times. The chain joins TRBV5-1 to TRBJ1-4; 7 bases line up with TRBD1. Germline V lookup: CDR1 SGHRS, CDR2 YFSETQ. V lost 7 bases to trimming and J lost 7 bases; unmatched junction nucleotides: 4. The CDR3 loop spans 12 amino acids. The CDR3 DNA reads TGCGCCAGCCGACAGGGCGGTGAAAAACTGTTTTTT. It yields the protein CASRQGGEKLFF.

This clonotype was found many times. The V call is TRBV3-1, the J call TRBJ2-7, with 9 nucleotides matching TRBD1. This CDR3 has 16 amino acids. The germline V gene encodes CDR1 LGHDT and CDR2 YNNKEL (reference sequence). The junction had 9 bases not matched to a gene; V was cut back by 4 bases and J by 2 bases. The CDR3 sequence: CASSPERTGVPYEQYF. The CDR3 nucleotides are TGTGCCAGCAGCCCAGAAAGGACAGGGGTCCCCTACGAGCAGTACTTC.

This clonotype was recorded many times. The rearrangement joins TRBV30 to TRBJ2-1; D gene uncertain. This CDR3 contains 12 residues. Per germline, CDR1 GTSNPN and CDR2 SVGIG (reference sequence). Between the trimmed V and J ends, which lost 4 bases and 0 bases, there was a span of 4 bases. CDR3 DNA sequence: TGTGCCTGGACTGGCTCCTACAATGAGCAGTTCTTC. Its protein is CAWTGSYNEQFF.

This clonotype was recorded many times. V is TRBV12-3 or TRBV12-4 and J is TRBJ1-1; D gene unclear. Trimming removed 6 bases from V and 0 bases from J, with 11 bases in between. CDR3 length equals 14 residues. Here the CDR3 DNA reads TGTGCCAGCAGGCCAGGAATTATGAACACTGAAGCTTTCTTT. Protein product: CASRPGIMNTEAFF.

This clonotype has a count of ten or more. The chain employs TRBV7-3 and TRBJ2-3; 9 positions match TRBD1. Trimming at V came to 6 bases and at J to 2 bases, leaving 3 bases not matched to a gene. Germline lookup yields CDR1 SGHTA and CDR2 FQGTGA. CDR3 size: 14 residues. CDR3 in amino acids: CASSRTGATDTQYF. The CDR3 DNA reads TGTGCCAGCAGTCGGACAGGGGCCACAGATACGCAGTATTTT. The variable domain in full, with the rest retrieved from reference TRBV7-3 and TRBJ2-3, is GAGVSQTPSNKVTEKGKYVELRCDPISGHTALYWYRQSLGQGPEFLIYFQGTGAADDSGLPNDRFFAVRPEGSVSTLKIQRTERGDSAVYLCASSRTGATDTQYFGPGTRLTVL.

There are many counts of this clonotype. This rearrangement joins TRBV28 to TRBJ1-4; tentatively, D is TRBD1 (5 bases). The CDR3 runs to 15 residues. CDR1 and CDR2 (germline): MDHEN, SYDVKM. V was shortened by 4 bases and J by 4 bases, with 13 bases between the two germline ends. For the CDR3, the DNA is TGTGCCAGCAGTTCATTGGCGGGGGGTAATGAAAAACTGTTTTTT. It is translated as CASSSLAGGNEKLFF.

This clonotype was picked up many times. This sequence joins TRBV5-4 and TRBJ2-5; D is perhaps TRBD1 (5 bases). The V and J ends lost 0 bases and 2 bases respectively, with 11 bases between them. Germline V gene sequence: CDR1 SGHNT, CDR2 YYREEE (reference sequence). The CDR3 is 15 residues long. The CDR3 is CASSLDLAGQETQYF. In DNA, the CDR3 is TGTGCCAGCAGCTTGGACCTGGCAGGGCAAGAGACCCAGTACTTC.

Only a few counts were recorded for this clonotype. The chain couples TRBV5-4 to TRBJ2-1; no clear D gene. The CDR3 consists of 14 residues. Germline values: CDR1 SGHNT, CDR2 YYREEE (reference sequence). V lost 2 bases and J 1 base, leaving 7 bases between the germline ends. CDR3 amino acids: CASSFQLSYNEQFF. CDR3 DNA sequence: TGTGCCAGCAGCTTTCAGCTTTCCTACAATGAGCAGTTCTTC.

The V and J genes are TRBV6-5 and TRBJ2-4; 10 bases fit TRBD1. Losses at the gene ends were 4 bases for V and 4 bases for J; bases not matched to a gene: 4. The CDR3 totals 15 residues. CDR1 is MNHEY and CDR2 is SVGAGI in the germline V gene. CDR3 residues: CASSFGDRGKNIQYF. Written as DNA, the CDR3 is TGTGCCAGCAGTTTTGGGGACAGGGGAAAAAACATTCAGTACTTC.

The chain has TRBV11-2 and TRBJ2-5; 8 nucleotides line up with TRBD1. The V gene end was trimmed by 3 bases and the J gene end by 5 bases; junction bases not matched to a gene: 8. This CDR3 region has 15 residues. Per the germline V gene, CDR1 is SGHAT and CDR2 is FQNNGV. The CDR3 coding sequence is TGTGCCAGCAGCTTGAACACAGGGGGTGCGGAGACCCAGTACTTC. As protein: CASSLNTGGAETQYF. The whole variable domain, remainder taken from reference TRBV11-2 and TRBJ2-5, is EAGVAQSPRYKIIEKRQSVAFWCNPISGHATLYWYQQILGQGPKLLIQFQNNGVVDDSQLPKDRFSAERLKGVDSTLKIQPAKLEDSAVYLCASSLNTGGAETQYFGPGTRLLVL.

This clonotype was found many times. V is TRBV19 and J is TRBJ2-2; no clear D gene. V dropped 3 bases and J dropped 6 bases, with 2 bases sitting between them. Germline assignment: CDR1 LNHDA and CDR2 SQIVND (reference sequence). CDR3 length equals 11 residues. CDR3 sequence: CASSMSGELFF. CDR3 DNA: TGTGCCAGTAGTATGTCCGGGGAGCTGTTTTTT.

This clonotype has ten or more counts. The chain employs TRBV5-1 and TRBJ2-1; TRBD2 agrees at 12 bases. The CDR3 is 19 amino acids. V trimming: 3 bases; J trimming: 8 bases; junction bases outside the gene matches: 18. The V gene's germline CDR1 is SGHRS and CDR2 YFSETQ. CDR3 region: CASSSFKVDRLAGVYEQFF. CDR3 DNA: TGCGCCAGCAGCTCTTTCAAGGTAGATCGACTAGCGGGAGTCTATGAGCAGTTCTTC.